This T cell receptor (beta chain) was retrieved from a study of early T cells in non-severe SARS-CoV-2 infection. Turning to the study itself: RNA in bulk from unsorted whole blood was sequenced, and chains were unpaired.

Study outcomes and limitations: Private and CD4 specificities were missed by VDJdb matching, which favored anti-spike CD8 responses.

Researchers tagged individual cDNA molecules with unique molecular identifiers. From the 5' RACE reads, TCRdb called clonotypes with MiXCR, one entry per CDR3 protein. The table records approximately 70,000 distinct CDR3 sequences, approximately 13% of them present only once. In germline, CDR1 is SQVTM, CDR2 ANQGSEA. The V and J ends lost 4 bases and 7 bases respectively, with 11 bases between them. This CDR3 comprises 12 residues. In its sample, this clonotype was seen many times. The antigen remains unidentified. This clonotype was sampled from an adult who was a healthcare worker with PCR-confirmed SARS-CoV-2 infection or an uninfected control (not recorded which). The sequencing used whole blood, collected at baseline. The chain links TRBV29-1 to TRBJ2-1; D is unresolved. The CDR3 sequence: CSVGVKGNEQFF. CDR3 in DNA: TGCAGCGTTGGGGTAAAAGGGAATGAGCAGTTCTTC.